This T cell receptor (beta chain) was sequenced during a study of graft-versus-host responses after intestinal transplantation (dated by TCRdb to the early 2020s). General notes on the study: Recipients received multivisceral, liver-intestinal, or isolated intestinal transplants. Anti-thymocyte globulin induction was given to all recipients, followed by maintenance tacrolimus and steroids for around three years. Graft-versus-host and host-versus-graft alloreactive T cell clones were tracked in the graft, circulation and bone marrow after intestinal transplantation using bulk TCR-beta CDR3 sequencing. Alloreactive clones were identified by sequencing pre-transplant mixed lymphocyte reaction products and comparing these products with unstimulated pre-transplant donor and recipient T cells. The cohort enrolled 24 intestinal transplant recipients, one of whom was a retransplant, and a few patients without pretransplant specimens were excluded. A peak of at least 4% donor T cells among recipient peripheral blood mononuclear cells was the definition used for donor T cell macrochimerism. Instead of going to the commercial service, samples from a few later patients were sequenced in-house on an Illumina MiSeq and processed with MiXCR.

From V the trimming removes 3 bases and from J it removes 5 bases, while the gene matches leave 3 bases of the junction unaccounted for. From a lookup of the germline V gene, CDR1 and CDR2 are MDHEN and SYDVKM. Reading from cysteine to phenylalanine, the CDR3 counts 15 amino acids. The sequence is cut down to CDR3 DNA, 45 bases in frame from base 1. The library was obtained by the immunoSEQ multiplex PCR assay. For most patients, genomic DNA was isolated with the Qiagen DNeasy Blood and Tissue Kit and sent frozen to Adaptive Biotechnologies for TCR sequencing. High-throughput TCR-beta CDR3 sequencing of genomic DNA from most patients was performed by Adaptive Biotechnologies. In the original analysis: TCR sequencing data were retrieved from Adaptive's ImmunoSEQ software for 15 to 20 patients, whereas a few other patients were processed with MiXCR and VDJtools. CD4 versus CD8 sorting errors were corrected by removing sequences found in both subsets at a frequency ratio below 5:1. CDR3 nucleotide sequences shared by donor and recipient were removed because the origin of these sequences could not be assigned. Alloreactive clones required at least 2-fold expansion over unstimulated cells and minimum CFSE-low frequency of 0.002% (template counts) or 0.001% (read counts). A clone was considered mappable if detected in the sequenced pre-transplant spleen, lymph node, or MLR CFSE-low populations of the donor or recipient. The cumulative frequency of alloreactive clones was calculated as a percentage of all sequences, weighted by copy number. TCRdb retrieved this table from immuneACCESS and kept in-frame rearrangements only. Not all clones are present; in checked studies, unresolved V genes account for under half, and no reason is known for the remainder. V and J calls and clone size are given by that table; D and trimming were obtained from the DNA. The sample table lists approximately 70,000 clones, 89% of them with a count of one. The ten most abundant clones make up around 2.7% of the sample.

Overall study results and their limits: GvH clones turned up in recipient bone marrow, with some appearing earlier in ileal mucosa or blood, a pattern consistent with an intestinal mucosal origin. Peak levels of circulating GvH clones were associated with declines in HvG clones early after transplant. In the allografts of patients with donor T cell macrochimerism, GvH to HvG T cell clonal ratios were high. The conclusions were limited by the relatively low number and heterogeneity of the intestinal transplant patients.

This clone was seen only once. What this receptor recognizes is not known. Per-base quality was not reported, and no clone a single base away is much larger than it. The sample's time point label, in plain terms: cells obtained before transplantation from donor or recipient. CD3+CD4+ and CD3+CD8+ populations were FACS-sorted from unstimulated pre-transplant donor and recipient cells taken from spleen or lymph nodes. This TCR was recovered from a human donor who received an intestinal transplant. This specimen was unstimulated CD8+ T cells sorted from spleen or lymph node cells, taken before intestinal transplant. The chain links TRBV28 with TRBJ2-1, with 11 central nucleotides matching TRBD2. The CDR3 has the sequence CASSLGTSGHNEQFF. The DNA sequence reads TGTGCCAGCAGTTTGGGGACTAGCGGTCACAATGAGCAGTTCTTC.